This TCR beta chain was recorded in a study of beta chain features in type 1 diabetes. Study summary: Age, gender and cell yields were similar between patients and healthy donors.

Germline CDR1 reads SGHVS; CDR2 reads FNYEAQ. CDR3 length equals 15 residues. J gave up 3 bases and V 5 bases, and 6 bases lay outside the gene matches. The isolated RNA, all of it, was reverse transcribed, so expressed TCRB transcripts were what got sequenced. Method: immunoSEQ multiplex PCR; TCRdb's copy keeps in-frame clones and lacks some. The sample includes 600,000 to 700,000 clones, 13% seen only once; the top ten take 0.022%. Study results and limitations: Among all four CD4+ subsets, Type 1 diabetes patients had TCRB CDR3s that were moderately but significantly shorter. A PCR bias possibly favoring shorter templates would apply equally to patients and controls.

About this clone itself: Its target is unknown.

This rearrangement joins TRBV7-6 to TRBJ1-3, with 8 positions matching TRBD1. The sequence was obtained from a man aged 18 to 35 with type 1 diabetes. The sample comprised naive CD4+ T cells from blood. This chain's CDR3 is CASSRDRTDGNTIYF. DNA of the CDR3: TGTGCCAGCAGCCGGGACAGGACGGATGGAAACACCATATATTTT. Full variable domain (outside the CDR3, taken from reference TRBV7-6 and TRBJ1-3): GAGVSQSPRYKVTKRGQDVALRCDPISGHVSLYWYRQALGQGPEFLTYFNYEAQQDKSGLPNDRFSAERPEGSISTLTIQRTEQRDSAMYRCASSRDRTDGNTIYFGEGSWLTVV.